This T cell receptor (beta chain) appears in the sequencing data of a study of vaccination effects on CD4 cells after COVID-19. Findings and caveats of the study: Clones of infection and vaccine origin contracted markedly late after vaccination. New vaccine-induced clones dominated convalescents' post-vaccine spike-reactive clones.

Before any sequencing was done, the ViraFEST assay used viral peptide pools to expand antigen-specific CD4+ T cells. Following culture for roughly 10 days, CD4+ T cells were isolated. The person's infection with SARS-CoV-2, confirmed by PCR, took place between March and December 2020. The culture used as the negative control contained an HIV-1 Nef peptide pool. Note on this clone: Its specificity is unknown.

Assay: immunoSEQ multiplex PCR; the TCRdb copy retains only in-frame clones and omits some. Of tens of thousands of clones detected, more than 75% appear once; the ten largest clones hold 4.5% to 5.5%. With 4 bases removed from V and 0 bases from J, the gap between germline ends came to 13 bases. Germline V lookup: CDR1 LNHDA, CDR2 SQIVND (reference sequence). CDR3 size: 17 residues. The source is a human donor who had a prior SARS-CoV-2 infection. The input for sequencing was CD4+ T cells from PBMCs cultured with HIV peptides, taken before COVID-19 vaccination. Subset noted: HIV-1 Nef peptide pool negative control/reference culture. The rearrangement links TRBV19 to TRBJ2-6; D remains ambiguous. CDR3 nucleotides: TGTGCCAGTAGTACCGGCAGGCCTCACTCTGGGGCCAACGTCCTGACTTTC. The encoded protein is CASSTGRPHSGANVLTF.